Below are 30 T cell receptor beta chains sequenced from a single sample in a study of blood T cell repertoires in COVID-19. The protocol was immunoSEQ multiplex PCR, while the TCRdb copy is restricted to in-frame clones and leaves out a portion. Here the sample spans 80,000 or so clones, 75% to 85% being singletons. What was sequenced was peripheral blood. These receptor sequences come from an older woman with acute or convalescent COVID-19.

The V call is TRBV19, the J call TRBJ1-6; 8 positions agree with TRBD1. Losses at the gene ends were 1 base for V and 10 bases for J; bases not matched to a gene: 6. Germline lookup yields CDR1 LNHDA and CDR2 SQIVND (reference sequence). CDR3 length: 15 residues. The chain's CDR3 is CASSIVPTGVSPLHF. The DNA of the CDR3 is TGTGCCAGTAGTATAGTTCCGACAGGGGTCTCACCCCTCCACTTT.

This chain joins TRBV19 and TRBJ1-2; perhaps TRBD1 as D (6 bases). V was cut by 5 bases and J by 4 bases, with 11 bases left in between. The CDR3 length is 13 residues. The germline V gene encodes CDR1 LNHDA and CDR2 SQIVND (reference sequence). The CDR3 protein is CASSEDRRYGYTF. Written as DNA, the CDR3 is TGTGCCAGTAGTGAAGACAGGCGCTATGGCTACACCTTC.

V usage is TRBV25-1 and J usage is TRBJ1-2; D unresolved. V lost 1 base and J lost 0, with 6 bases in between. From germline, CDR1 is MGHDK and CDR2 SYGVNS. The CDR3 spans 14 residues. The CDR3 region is CASSELRANYGYTF. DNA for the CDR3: TGTGCCAGCAGTGAATTACGAGCTAACTATGGCTACACCTTC.

The CDR3 spells CASSIFFFSGAEAFF. As DNA, the CDR3 is TGTGCCAGTAGTATTTTTTTCTTTTCGGGGGCTGAAGCTTTCTTT. The chain couples TRBV19 to TRBJ1-1, with D possibly TRBD1 on 5 matching bases. The CDR3 totals 15 residues. Deletions cut 3 bases from V and 6 bases from J, with 17 bases between. Germline-derived CDR1 and CDR2 are LNHDA and SQIVND (reference sequence).

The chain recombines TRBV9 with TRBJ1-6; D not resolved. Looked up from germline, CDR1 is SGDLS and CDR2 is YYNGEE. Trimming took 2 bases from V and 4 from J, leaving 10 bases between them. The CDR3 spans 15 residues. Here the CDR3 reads CASSVSGGYNSPLHF. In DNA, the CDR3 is TGTGCCAGCAGCGTCAGCGGTGGGTATAATTCACCCCTCCACTTT.

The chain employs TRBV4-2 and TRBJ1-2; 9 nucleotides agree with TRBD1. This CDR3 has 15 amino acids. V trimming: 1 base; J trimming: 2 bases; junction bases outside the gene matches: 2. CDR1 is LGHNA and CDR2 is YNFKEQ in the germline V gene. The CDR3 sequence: CASSQGQGENYGYTF. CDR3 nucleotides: TGTGCCAGCAGCCAAGGACAGGGGGAGAACTATGGCTACACCTTC.

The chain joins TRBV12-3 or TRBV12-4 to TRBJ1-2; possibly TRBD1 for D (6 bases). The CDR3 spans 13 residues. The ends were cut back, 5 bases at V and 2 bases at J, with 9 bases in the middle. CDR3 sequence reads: CASSVGQNYGYTF. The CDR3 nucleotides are TGTGCCAGCAGTGTCGGACAGAACTATGGCTACACCTTC.

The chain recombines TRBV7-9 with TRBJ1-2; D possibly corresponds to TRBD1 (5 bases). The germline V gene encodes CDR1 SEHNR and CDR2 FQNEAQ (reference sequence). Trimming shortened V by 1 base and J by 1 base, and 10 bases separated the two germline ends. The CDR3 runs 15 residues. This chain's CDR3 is CASSLVGQGNYGYTF. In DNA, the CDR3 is TGTGCCAGCAGCTTAGTGGGGCAGGGTAACTATGGCTACACCTTC.

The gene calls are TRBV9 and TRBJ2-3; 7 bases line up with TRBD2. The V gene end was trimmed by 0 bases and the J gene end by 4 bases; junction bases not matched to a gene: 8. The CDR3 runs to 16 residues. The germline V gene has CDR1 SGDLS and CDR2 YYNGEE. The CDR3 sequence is CASSVGSGSAPDTQYF. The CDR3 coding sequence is TGTGCCAGCAGCGTAGGTAGCGGGTCTGCCCCAGATACGCAGTATTTT.

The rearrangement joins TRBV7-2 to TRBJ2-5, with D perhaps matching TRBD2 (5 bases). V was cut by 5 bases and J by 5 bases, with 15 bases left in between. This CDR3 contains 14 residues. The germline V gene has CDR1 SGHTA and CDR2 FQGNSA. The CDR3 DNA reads TGTGCCAGCAGCCCGGGATTTACAGAGGAGACCCAGTACTTC. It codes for CASSPGFTEETQYF.

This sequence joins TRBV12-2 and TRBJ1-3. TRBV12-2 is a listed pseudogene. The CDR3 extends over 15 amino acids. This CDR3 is CASRLAGGFGNTIYF. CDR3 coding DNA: TGTGCAAGTCGCTTAGCCGGGGGGTTCGGAAACACCATATATTTT.

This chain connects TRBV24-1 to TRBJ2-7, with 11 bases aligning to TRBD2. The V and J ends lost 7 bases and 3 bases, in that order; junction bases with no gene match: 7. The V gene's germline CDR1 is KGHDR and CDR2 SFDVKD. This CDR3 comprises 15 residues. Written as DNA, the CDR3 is TGTGCCACCAGGTTGGGACTAGCGGATTTCTACGAGCAGTACTTC. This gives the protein CATRLGLADFYEQYF.

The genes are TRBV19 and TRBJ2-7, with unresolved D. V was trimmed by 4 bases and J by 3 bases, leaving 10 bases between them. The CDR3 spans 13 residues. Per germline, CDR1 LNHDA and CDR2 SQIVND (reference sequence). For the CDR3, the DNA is TGTGCCAGTAGTAGGAGTGGCAGCTACGAGCAGTACTTC. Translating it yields CASSRSGSYEQYF.

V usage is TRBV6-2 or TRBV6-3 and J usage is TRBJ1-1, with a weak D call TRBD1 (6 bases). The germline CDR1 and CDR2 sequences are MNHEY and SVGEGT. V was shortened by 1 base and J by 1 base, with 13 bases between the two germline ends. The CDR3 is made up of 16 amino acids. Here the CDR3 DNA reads TGTGCCAGCAGTTACTATCCCGGACAGAGGAACACTGAAGCTTTCTTT. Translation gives CASSYYPGQRNTEAFF.

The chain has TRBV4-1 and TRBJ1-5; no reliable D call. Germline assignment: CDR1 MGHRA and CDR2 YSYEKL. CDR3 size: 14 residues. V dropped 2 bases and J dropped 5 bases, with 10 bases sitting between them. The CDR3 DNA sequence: TGCGCCAGCAGCCAAACTTCTAGGCATCAGCCCCAGCATTTT. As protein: CASSQTSRHQPQHF.

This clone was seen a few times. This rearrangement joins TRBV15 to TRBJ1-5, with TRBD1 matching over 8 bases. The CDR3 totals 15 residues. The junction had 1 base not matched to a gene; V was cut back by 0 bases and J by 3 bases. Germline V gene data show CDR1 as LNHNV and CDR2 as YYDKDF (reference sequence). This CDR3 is CATSRDRGPNQPQHF. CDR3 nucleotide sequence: TGTGCCACCAGCAGAGACAGGGGGCCCAATCAGCCCCAGCATTTT.

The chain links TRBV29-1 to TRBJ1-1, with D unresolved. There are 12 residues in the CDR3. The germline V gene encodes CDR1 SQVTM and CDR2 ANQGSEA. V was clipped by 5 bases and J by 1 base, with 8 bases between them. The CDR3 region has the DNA TGCAGCGTTTCACGGGGGAACACTGAAGCTTTCTTT. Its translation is CSVSRGNTEAFF.

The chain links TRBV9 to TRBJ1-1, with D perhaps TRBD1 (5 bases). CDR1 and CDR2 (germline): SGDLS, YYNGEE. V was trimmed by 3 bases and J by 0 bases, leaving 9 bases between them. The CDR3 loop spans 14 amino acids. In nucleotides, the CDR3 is TGTGCCAGCAGCGCGGACACAATGAACACTGAAGCTTTCTTT. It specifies CASSADTMNTEAFF.

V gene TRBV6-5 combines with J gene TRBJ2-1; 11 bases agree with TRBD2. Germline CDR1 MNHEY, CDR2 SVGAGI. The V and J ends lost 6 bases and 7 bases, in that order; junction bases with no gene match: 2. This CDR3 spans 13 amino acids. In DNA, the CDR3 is TGTGCCAGCAGGGTAGCGGGGGGGAATGAGCAGTTCTTC. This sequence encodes CASRVAGGNEQFF.

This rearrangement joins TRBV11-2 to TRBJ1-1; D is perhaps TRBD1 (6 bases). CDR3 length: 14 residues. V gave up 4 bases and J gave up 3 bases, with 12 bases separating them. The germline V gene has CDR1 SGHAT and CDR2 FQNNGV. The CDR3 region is CASSSRQGYTEAFF. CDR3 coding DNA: TGTGCCAGCAGCTCACGTCAGGGGTACACTGAAGCTTTCTTT. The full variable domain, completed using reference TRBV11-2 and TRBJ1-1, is EAGVAQSPRYKIIEKRQSVAFWCNPISGHATLYWYQQILGQGPKLLIQFQNNGVVDDSQLPKDRFSAERLKGVDSTLKIQPAKLEDSAVYLCASSSRQGYTEAFFGQGTRLTVV.

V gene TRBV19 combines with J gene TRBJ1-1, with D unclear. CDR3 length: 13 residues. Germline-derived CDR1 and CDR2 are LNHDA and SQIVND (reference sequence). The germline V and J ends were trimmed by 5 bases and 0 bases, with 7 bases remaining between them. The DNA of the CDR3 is TGTGCCAGTAGTCCCTATATGAACACTGAAGCTTTCTTT. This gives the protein CASSPYMNTEAFF. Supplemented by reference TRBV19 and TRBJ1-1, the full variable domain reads DGGITQSPKYLFRKEGQNVTLSCEQNLNHDAMYWYRQDPGQGLRLIYYSQIVNDFQKGDIAEGYSVSREKKESFPLTVTSAQKNPTAFYLCASSPYMNTEAFFGQGTRLTVV.

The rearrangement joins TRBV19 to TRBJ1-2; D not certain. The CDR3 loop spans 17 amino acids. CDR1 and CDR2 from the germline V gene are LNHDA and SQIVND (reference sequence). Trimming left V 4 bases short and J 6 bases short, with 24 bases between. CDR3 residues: CASSTSRTVGVVNGYTF. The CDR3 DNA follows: TGTGCCAGTAGTACGTCTCGGACGGTCGGGGTGGTAAATGGCTACACCTTC.

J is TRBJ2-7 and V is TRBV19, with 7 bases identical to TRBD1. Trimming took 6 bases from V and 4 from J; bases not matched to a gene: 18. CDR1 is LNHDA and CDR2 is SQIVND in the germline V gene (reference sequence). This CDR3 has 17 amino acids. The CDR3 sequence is CASRAGRQGFFGYEQYF. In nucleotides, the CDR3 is TGTGCCAGTAGGGCCGGGCGACAGGGTTTTTTCGGGTACGAGCAGTACTTC.

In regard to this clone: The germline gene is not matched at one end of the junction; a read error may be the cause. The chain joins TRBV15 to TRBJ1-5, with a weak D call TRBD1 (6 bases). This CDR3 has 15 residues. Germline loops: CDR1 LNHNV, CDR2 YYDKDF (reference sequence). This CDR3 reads CATSGETGKGQPQHF. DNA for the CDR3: TGTGCCACCAGCGGAGAAACAGGGAAAGGACAGCCCCAGCATTTT.

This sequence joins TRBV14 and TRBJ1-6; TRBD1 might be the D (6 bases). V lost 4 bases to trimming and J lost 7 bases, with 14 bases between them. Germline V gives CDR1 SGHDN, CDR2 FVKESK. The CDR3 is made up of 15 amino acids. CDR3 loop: CASSPGGAGNSPLHF. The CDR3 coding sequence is TGTGCCAGCAGCCCGGGGGGGGCCGGGAATTCACCCCTCCACTTT.

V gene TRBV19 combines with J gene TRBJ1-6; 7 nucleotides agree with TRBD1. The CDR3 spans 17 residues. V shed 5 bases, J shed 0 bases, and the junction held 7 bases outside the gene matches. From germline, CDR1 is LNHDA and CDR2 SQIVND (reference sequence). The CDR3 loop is CASSLGTAYSYNSPLHF. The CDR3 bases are TGTGCCAGTAGTTTGGGGACAGCTTACTCCTATAATTCACCCCTCCACTTT.

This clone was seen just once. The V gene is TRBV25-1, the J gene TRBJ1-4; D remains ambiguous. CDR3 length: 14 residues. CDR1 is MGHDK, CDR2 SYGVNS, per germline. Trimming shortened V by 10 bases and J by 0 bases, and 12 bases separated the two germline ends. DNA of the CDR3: TGTGCCACCTCCCGCGGCGCAACTAATGAAAAACTGTTTTTT. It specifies CATSRGATNEKLFF.

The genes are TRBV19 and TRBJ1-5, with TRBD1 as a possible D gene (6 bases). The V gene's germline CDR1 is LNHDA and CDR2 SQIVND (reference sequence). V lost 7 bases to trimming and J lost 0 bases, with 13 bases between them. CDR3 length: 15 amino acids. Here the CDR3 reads CASTPDRSSNQPQHF. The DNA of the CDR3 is TGTGCCAGTACCCCAGACAGGAGTAGCAATCAGCCCCAGCATTTT.

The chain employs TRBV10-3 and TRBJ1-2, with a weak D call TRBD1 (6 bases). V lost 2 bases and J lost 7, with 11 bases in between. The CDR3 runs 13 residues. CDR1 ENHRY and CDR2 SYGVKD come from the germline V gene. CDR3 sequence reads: CAISEPGVSGYTF. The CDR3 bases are TGTGCCATCAGTGAGCCAGGGGTGAGTGGCTACACCTTC.

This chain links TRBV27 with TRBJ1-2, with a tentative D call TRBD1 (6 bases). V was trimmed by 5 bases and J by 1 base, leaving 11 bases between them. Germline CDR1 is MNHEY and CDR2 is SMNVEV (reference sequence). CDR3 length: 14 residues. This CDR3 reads CASSLTGLNYGYTF. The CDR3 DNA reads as TGTGCCAGCAGTCTGACAGGCCTTAACTATGGCTACACCTTC.